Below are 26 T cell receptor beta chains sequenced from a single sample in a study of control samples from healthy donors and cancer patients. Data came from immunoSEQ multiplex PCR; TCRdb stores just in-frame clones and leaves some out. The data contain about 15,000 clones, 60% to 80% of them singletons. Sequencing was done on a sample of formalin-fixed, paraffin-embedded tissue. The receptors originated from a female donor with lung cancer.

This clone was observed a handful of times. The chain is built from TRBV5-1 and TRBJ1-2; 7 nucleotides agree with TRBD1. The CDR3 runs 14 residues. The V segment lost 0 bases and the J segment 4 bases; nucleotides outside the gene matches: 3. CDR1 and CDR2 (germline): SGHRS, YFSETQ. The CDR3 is CASSLAGGAYGYTF. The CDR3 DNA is TGCGCCAGCAGCTTGGCAGGGGGAGCCTATGGCTACACCTTC.

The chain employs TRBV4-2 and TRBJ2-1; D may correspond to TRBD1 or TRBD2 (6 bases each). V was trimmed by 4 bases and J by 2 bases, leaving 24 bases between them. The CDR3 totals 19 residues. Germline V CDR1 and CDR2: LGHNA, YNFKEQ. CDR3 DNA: TGTGCCAGCAGCCCCCAAGGGGGTCGTAGCGGAGTGGCCTACAATGAGCAGTTCTTC. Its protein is CASSPQGGRSGVAYNEQFF.

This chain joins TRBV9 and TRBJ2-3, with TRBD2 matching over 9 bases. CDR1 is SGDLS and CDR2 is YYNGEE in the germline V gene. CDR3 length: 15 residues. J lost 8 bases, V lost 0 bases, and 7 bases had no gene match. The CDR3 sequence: CASSVAGLAFATQYF. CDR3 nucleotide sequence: TGTGCCAGCAGCGTAGCTGGACTAGCGTTCGCTACGCAGTATTTT.

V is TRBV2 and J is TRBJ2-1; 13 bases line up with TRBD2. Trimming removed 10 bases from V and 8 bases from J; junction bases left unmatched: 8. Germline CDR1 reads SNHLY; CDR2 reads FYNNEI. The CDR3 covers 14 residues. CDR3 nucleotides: TGTGCCACCACCCGGACTAGCGGGAGCGATGAGCAGTTCTTC. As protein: CATTRTSGSDEQFF. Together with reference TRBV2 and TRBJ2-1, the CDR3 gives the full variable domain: EPEVTQTPSHQVTQMGQEVILRCVPISNHLYFYWYRQILGQKVEFLVSFYNNEISEKSEIFDDQFSVERPDGSNFTLKIRSTKLEDSAMYFCATTRTSGSDEQFFGPGTRLTVL.

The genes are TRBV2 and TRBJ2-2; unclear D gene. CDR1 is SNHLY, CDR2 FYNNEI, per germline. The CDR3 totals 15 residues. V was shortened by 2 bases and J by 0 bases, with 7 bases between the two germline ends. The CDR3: CASSEKGSNTGELFF. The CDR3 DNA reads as TGTGCCAGCAGTGAAAAGGGTTCGAACACCGGGGAGCTGTTTTTT. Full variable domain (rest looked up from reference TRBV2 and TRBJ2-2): EPEVTQTPSHQVTQMGQEVILRCVPISNHLYFYWYRQILGQKVEFLVSFYNNEISEKSEIFDDQFSVERPDGSNFTLKIRSTKLEDSAMYFCASSEKGSNTGELFFGEGSRLTVL.

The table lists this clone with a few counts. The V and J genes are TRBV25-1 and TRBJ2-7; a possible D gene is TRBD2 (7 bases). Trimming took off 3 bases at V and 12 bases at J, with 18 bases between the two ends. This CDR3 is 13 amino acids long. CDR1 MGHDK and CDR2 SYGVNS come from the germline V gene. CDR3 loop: CASSDNWGGHGYF. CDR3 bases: TGTGCCAGCAGTGATAACTGGGGGGGACATGGGTACTTC.

As DNA, the CDR3 is TGTGCCAGCAGCTGGACAGGGGGCACTGAGCAGTTCTTC. Translating gives CASSWTGGTEQFF. The chain joins TRBV11-3 to TRBJ2-1; 11 bases line up with TRBD1. CDR3 length: 13 residues. Germline loops: CDR1 SGHNT, CDR2 YENEEA. V was clipped by 4 bases and J by 9 bases; unmatched bases: 2.

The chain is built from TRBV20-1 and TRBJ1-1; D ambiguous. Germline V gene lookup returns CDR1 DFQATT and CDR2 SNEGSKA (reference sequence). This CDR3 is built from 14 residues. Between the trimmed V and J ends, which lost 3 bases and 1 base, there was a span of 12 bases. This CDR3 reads CSASGFRSNTEAFF. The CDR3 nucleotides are TGCAGTGCTAGTGGGTTCAGGTCGAACACTGAAGCTTTCTTT.

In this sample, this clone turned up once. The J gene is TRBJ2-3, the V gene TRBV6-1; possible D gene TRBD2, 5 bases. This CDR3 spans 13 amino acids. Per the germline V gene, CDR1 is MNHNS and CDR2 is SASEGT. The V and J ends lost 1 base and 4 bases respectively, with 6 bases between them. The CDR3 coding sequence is TGTGCCAGCAGTGAAGGACTACCAGATACGCAGTATTTT. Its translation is CASSEGLPDTQYF.

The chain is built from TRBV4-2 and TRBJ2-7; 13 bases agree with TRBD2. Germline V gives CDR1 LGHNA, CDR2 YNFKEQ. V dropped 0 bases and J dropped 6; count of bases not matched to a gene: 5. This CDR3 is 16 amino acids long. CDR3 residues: CASSQEPGTSGIEQYF. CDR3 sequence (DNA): TGTGCCAGCAGCCAAGAACCGGGGACTAGCGGGATCGAGCAGTACTTC.

In nucleotides, the CDR3 is TGTGCCAGCAGTTTCCAGGGTGGGTCGGAGCCCCAGCATTTT. Translating it yields CASSFQGGSEPQHF. This chain connects TRBV6-5 to TRBJ1-5, with a weak D call TRBD1 (5 bases). Trimming took off 4 bases at V and 8 bases at J, with 15 bases between the two ends. Germline V gene lookup returns CDR1 MNHEY and CDR2 SVGAGI. The CDR3 runs to 14 residues.

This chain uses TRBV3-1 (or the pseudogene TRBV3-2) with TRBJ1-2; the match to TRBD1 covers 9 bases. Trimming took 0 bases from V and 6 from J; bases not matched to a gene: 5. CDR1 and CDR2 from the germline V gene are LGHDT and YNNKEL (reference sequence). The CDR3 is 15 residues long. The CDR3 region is CASSQDRGQGNGYTF. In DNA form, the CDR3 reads TGTGCCAGCAGCCAAGATCGGGGACAGGGAAATGGCTACACCTTC.

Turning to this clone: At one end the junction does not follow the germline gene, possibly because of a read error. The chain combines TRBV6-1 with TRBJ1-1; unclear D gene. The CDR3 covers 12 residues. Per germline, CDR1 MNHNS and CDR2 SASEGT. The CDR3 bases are TGTGCCAGCAGAGAAGAGAACACTGAAGCTTTCTTT. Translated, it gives CASREENTEAFF.

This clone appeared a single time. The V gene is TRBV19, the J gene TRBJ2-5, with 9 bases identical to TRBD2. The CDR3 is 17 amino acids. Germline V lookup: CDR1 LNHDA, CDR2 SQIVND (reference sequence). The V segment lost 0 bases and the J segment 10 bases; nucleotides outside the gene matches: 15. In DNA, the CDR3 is TGTGCCAGTAGTATAGATCGGGCTAGCGGGGTCCCAGGGGGCCAGTACTTC. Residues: CASSIDRASGVPGGQYF.

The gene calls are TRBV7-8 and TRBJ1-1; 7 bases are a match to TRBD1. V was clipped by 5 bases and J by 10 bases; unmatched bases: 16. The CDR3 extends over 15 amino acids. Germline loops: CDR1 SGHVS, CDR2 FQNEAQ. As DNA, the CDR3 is TGTGCCAGCAGCCGACGGACAGGTAGCGGGCGGGGAGCTTTCTTT. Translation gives CASSRRTGSGRGAFF.

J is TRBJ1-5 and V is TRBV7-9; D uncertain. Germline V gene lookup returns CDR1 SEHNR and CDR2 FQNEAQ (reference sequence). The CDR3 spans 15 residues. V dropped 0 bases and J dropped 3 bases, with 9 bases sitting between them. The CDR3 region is CASSLAGNDNQPQHF. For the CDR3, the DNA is TGTGCCAGCAGCTTAGCAGGGAACGACAATCAGCCCCAGCATTTT.

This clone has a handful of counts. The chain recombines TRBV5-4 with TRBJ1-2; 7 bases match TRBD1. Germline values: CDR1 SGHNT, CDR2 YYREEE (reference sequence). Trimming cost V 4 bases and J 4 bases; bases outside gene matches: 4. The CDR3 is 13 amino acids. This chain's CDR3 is CASSTGDAYGYTF. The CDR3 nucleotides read TGTGCCAGCAGCACAGGGGACGCCTATGGCTACACCTTC.

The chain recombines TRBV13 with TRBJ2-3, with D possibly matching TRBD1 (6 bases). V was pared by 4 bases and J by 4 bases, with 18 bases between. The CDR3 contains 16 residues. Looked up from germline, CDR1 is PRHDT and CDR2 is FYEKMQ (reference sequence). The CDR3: CASSYSGVGGPDTQYF. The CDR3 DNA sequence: TGTGCCAGCAGCTACTCAGGGGTTGGGGGCCCAGATACGCAGTATTTT.

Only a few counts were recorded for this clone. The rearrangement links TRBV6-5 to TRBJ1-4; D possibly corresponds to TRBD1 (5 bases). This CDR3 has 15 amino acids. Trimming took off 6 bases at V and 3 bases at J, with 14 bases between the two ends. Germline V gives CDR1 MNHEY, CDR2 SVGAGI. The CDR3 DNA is TGTGCCAGCAGAATCGATGGGACCGCTAATGAAAAACTGTTTTTT. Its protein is CASRIDGTANEKLFF.

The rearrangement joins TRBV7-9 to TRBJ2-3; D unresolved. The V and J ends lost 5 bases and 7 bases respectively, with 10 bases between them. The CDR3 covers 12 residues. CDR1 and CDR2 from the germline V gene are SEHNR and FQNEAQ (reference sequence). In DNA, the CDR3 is TGTGCCAGCAGCGCAACCGAGAATACGCAGTATTTT. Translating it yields CASSATENTQYF.

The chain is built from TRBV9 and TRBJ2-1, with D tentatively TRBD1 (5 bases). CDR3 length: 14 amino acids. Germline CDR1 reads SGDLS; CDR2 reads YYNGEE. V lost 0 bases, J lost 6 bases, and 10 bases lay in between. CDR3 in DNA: TGTGCCAGCAGCGTAGGGGGCAGTCTCAATGAGCAGTTCTTC. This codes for CASSVGGSLNEQFF.

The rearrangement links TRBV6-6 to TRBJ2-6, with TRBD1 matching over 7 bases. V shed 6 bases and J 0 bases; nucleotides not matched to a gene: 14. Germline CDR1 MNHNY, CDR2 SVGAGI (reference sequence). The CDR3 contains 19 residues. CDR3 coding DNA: TGTGCCAGCAGCTCGACCAGGGACAGCGGATCCTCTGGGGCCAACGTCCTGACTTTC. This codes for CASSSTRDSGSSGANVLTF.

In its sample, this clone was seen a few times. CDR3 DNA sequence: TGTGCCAGCAGTCCACAGGTCTCTGGAAACACCATATATTTT. It is translated as CASSPQVSGNTIYF. The chain has TRBV25-1 and TRBJ1-3; tentative D call: TRBD1 (5 bases). V lost 5 bases and J 0 bases, leaving 8 bases between the germline ends. The length of the CDR3 is 14 residues. Germline V CDR1 and CDR2: MGHDK, SYGVNS.

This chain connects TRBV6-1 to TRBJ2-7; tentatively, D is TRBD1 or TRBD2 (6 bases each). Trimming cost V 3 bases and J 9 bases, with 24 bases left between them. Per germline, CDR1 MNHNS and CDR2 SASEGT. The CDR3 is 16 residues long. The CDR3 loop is CASSEGDLGQLTVQYF. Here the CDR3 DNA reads TGTGCCAGCAGTGAGGGGGACTTAGGACAGCTCACGGTGCAGTACTTC.

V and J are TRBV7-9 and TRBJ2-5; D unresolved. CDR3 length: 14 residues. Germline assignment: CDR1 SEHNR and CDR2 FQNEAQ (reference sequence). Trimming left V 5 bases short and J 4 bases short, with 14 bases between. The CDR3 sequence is CASSPAPIGETQYF. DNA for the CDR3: TGTGCCAGCAGCCCGGCCCCCATTGGAGAGACCCAGTACTTC.

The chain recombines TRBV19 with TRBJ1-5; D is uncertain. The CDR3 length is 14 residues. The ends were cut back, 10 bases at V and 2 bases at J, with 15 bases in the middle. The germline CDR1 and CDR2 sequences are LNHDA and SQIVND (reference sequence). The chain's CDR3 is CATKAGQGNQPQHF. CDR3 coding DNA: TGTGCCACCAAAGCCGGGCAGGGCAATCAGCCCCAGCATTTT. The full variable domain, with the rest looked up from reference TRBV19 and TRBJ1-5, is DGGITQSPKYLFRKEGQNVTLSCEQNLNHDAMYWYRQDPGQGLRLIYYSQIVNDFQKGDIAEGYSVSREKKESFPLTVTSAQKNPTAFYLCATKAGQGNQPQHFGDGTRLSIL.